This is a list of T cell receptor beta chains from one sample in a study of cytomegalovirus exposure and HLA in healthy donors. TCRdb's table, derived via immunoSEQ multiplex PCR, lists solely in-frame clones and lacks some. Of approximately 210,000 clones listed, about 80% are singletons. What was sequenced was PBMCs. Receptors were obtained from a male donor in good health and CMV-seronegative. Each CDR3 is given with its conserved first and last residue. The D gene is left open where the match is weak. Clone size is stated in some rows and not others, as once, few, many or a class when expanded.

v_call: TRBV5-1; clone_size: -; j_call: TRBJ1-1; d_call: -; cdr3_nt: TGCGCCAGCAGCTTGGACAGGGCGGGCATTCAAGCTTTCTTT; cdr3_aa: CASSLDRAGIQAFF
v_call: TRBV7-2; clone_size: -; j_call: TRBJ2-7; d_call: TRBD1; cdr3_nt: TGTGCCAGCAGCTTAGCCCCGGACAGGGGCTATGGCTACGAGCAGTACTTC; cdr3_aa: CASSLAPDRGYGYEQYF
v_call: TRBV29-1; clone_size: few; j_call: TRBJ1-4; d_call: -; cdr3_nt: TGCAGCGGCAACACGAATGAAAAACTGTTTTTT; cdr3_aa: CSGNTNEKLFF
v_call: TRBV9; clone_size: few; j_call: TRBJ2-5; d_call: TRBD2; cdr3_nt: TGTGCCAGCAGCGTACTAGCGGGCCAAGAGACCCAGTACTTC; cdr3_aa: CASSVLAGQETQYF
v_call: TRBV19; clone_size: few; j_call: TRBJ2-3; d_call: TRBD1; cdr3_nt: TGTGCCAGTAGTATAGGGGGACAGCGGAGGGATACGCAGTATTTT; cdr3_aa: CASSIGGQRRDTQYF
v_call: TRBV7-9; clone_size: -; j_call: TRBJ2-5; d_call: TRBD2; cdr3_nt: TGTGCCAGCAGCTCCTTCTGGGGGGGTGGGACCCAGTACTTC; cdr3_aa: CASSSFWGGGTQYF
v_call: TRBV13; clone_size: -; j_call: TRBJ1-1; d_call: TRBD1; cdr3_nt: TGTGCCAGCAGCCCGTCCCGGGACAGGAGTCGAGCTTTCTTT; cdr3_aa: CASSPSRDRSRAFF
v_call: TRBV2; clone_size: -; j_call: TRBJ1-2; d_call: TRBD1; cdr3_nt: TGTGCCAGCAGTGAGCAGGGGGCAAACTATGGCTACACCTTC; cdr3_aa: CASSEQGANYGYTF
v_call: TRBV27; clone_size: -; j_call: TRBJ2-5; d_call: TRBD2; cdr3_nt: TGTGCCAGCAGTTTGCTAGCGGGAGGGGGTGAGACCCAGTACTTC; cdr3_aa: CASSLLAGGGETQYF
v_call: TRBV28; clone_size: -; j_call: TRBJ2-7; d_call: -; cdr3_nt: TGTGCCAGCAGTTGGACAGCCCCCTACGAGCAGTACTTC; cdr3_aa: CASSWTAPYEQYF
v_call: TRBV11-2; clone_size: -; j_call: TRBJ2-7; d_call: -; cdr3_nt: TGTGCCAGCAGCCCCCGGTTTCGGCCCGAGGGCGAGCAGTACTTC; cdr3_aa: CASSPRFRPEGEQYF
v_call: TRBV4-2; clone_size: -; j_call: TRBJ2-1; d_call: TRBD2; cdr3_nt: TGTGCCAGCAGCCAAGGTCTAGCGGGAGGGCCGCGTGAGCAGTTCTTC; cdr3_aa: CASSQGLAGGPREQFF
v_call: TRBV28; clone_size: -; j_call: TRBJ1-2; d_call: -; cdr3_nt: TGTGCCAGCAGTTTAGAGGACTATACTAACTATGGCTACACCTTC; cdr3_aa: CASSLEDYTNYGYTF
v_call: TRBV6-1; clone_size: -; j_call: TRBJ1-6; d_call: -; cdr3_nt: TGTGCCAGCAGTGAAGACCCGGGAGGCTACTCACCCCTCCACTTT; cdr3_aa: CASSEDPGGYSPLHF
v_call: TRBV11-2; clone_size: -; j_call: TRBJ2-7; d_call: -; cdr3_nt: TGTGCCAGCAGCTTAGATGGGGGACTGCGGTACGAGCAGTACTTC; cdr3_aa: CASSLDGGLRYEQYF
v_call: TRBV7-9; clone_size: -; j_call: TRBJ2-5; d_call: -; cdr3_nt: TGTGCCAGCAGCTTAGGGTTTAGCACGGAGACCCAGTACTTC; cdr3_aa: CASSLGFSTETQYF
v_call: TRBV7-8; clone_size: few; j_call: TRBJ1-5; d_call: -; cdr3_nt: TGTGCCAGCGCGGGGGGAGGCGTCGACAATCAGCCCCAGCATTTT; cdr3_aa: CASAGGGVDNQPQHF
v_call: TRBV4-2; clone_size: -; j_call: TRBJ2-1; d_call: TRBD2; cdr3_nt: TGTGCCAGCAGCCAAGCACCAGGCGGGGGTCCTAGCGGAGCATACAATGAGCAGTTCTTC; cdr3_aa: CASSQAPGGGPSGAYNEQFF
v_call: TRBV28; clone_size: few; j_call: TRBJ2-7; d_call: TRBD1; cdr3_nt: TGTGCCAGCAGTTTAGAGTTAGGGGGACAGGGGGCTGGGTACGAGCAGTACTTC; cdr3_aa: CASSLELGGQGAGYEQYF
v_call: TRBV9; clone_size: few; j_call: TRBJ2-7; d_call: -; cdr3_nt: TGTGCCAGCAGCGTAGAACCCGGGACACCCTACGAGCAGTACTTC; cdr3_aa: CASSVEPGTPYEQYF
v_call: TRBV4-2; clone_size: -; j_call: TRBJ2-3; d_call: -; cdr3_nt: TGTGCCAGCAGCCAAGAGGCAGGATCAGATACGCAGTATTTT; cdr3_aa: CASSQEAGSDTQYF
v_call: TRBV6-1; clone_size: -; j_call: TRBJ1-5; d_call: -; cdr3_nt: TGTGCCAGCAGTGAAAGGGGGGGACAGCCCCAGCATTTT; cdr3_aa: CASSERGGQPQHF
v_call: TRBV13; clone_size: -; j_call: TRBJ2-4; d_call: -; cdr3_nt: TGTGCCAGCAGCAATAGAGAAGGGGTCAAAAACATTCAGTACTTC; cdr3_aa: CASSNREGVKNIQYF
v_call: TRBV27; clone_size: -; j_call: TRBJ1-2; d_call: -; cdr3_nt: TGTGCCAGCAGTCAGACCGGGACACTGTACGGCTACACCTTC; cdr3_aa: CASSQTGTLYGYTF
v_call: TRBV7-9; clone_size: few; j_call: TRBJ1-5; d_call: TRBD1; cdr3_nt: TGTGCCAGCAGCCGGGCAGGGGGCTATCAGCCCCAGCATTTT; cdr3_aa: CASSRAGGYQPQHF
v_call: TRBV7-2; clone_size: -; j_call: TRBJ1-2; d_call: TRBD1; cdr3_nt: TGTGCCAGCAGCCCGCAACAGGGGACTAACTATGGCTACACCTTC; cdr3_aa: CASSPQQGTNYGYTF
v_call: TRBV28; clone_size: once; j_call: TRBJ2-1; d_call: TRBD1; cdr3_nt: TGTGCCAGCAGACTAGGACAGGGGTTCAATGAGCAGTTCTTC; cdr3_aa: CASRLGQGFNEQFF
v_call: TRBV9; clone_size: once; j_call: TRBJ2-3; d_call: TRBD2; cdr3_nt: TGTGCCAGCAGCGTAGTCGGGCTAGCGGAGCAGCCAGATACGCAGTATTTT; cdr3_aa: CASSVVGLAEQPDTQYF
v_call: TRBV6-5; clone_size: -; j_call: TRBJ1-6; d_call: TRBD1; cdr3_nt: TGTGCCAGCAACCGACAGGGGGCCAGCGGGGCCCTCCACTTT; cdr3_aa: CASNRQGASGALHF
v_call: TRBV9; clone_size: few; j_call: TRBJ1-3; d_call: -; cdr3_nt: TGTGCCAGCAGCGTAGGAGGAGTCGGAAACACCATATATTTT; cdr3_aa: CASSVGGVGNTIYF
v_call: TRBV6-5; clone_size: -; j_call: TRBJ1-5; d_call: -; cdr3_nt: TGTGCCAGCAGCCAGGGCTACAATCAGCCCCAGCATTTT; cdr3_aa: CASSQGYNQPQHF
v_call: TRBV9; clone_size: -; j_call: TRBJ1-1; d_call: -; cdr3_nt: TGTGCCAGCTCTCGAGGGTGGGGAGAGAACACTGAAGCTTTCTTT; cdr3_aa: CASSRGWGENTEAFF
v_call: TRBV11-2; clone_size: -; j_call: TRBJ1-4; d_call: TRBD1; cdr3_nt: TGTGCCAGCAGCTCGAGTAGACAGGGGAGTGAAAAACTGTTTTTT; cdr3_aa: CASSSSRQGSEKLFF
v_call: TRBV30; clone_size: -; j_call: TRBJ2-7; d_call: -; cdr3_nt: TGTGCCTGGAGTGAGTCGCCGGGCTACGAGCAGTACTTC; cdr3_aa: CAWSESPGYEQYF
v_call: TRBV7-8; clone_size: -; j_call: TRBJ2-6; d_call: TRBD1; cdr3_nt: TGTGCCAGCAGCTCCCAGGGGGCTGGGGCCAACGTCCTGACTTTC; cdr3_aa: CASSSQGAGANVLTF